One T cell receptor beta chain is described in this entry. Antigen unknown. This sample is part of a study of CD4 T cells in relation to SARS-CoV-2 and coronaviruses. Whole-study results and caveats: Pre-pandemic and post-infection samples never came from the same donor.

For nine to ten days, roughly 9 x 10^4 sorted CD4+ cells grew with T cell-depleted PBMCs and CEF. Naive and memory CD4+ T cells were cultured with CEF, then survey-sequenced. Measured with immunoSEQ multiplex PCR; TCRdb has only the in-frame clones, and not every one. The sample yields about 36,000 clones, 70% to 85% seen once. Per germline, CDR1 SGDLS and CDR2 YYNGEE. The CDR3 is 14 residues long. The J segment lost 7 bases and the V segment lost 0 bases, leaving 3 bases of the junction unmatched. This receptor was obtained from an adult with COVID-19. V usage is TRBV9 and J usage is TRBJ1-2; 10 nucleotides agree with TRBD1. The sequencing sample was made of memory CD4+ T cells from PBMCs, cultured in vitro. The CDR3 is CASSVGQGARGYTF. CDR3 nucleotide sequence: TGTGCCAGCAGCGTAGGACAGGGGGCGCGTGGCTACACCTTC.